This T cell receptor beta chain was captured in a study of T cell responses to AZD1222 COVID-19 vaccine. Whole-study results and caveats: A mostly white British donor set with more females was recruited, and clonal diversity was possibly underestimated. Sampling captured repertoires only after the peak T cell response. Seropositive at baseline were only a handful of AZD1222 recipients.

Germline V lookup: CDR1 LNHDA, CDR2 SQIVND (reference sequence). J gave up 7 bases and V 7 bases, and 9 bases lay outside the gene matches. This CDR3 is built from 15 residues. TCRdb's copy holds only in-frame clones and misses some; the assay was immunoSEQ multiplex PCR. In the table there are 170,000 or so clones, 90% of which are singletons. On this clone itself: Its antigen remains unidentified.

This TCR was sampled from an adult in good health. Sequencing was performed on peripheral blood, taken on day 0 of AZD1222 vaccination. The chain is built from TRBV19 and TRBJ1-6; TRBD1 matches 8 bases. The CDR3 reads CASTPDRARNSPLHF. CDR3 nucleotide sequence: TGTGCCAGTACCCCGGACAGGGCGAGGAATTCACCCCTCCACTTT.